Listed here are 4 T cell receptor beta chains from one sample, sequenced in a study of tumor-infiltrating lymphocytes in oesophageal squamous cell carcinoma. TCRdb used MiXCR to reprocess the PCR reads, holding one entry per CDR3 protein. The table shows about 22,000 distinct CDR3 sequences, with 34% occurring only once. Specimen: esophageal tumor tissue. The receptors were gathered from a female donor with esophageal squamous cell carcinoma.

This clonotype came up many times. Given a much more abundant clone one base away, this may be a read error. V and J are TRBV7-9 and TRBJ2-7; no clear D gene. V gave up 4 bases and J gave up 7 bases, with 11 bases separating them. Germline assignment: CDR1 SEHNR and CDR2 FQNEAQ (reference sequence). The CDR3 consists of 12 residues. CDR3: CASSSTYNEQYF. The CDR3 nucleotides are TGTGCCAGCAGCTCTACTTACAATGAGCAGTACTTC.

This clonotype occurred many times. V usage is TRBV2 and J usage is TRBJ2-5; D not certain. CDR1 and CDR2 from the germline V gene are SNHLY and FYNNEI. The V and J ends lost 2 bases and 2 bases respectively, with 6 bases between them. There are 13 residues in the CDR3. The CDR3 sequence: CASSERRQETQYF. The DNA of the CDR3 is TGTGCCAGCAGTGAAAGGCGGCAAGAGACCCAGTACTTC.

The table lists this clonotype with a few counts. The chain carries TRBV24-1 and TRBJ2-3; D may be TRBD1 or TRBD2 (5 bases each). Germline V CDR1 and CDR2: KGHDR, SFDVKD. The CDR3 runs 15 residues. Trimming took 1 base from V and 14 from J, leaving 21 bases between them. This chain's CDR3 is CATSDFRENTGELYF. CDR3 nucleotides: TGTGCCACCAGTGATTTCAGGGAGAACACCGGGGAGCTGTATTTT.

The sample holds a few counts of this clonotype. V gene TRBV7-6 combines with J gene TRBJ2-5; 8 bases match TRBD1. The V gene end was trimmed by 11 bases and the J gene end by 11 bases; junction bases not matched to a gene: 19. The CDR3 runs to 14 residues. Germline values: CDR1 SGHVS, CDR2 FNYEAQ. DNA for the CDR3: TGTGCCGGTCAAGGGACAGGCGGAACGACTGAGCAGTACTTC. It codes for CAGQGTGGTTEQYF.